The clone carrying this T cell receptor beta chain has only one observation. Here immunoSEQ multiplex PCR was the method, and the copy in TCRdb shows in-frame clones only, minus some. In the table there are 360,000 or so clones, 87% of which are singletons. Germline V gene data show CDR1 as MNHEY and CDR2 as SMNVEV (reference sequence). The V gene end was trimmed by 4 bases and the J gene end by 9 bases; junction bases not matched to a gene: 10. CDR3 size: 14 residues. Participants were aged roughly 18 to 90 years, lived in around 25 US areas, and enrolled virtually. Cohorts were based on clinical histories the participants reported. This record comes from a study of blood T cell repertoires in COVID-19. Study-wide background: The study drew acute and convalescent COVID-19 samples from the United States, Italy and Spain.

The specimen was PBMCs or T cells enriched from blood (not recorded which). This clonotype originated in a woman younger than 45 who had recovered from COVID-19. The genes are TRBV27 and TRBJ2-7, with 9 nucleotides matching TRBD1. CDR3 DNA sequence: TGTGCCAGCAGTTCCGGGACAGGGAAGGTAGGGCAGTACTTC. This translates into CASSSGTGKVGQYF.